This passage covers 29 T cell receptor beta chains from one sample sequenced in a study of T cells of healthy individuals. One entry per CDR3 protein results from TCRdb running MiXCR on the 5' RACE reads. This table holds fewer than 70,000 distinct CDR3 sequences, roughly 14% found once. The receptor set was obtained from a human donor in good health.

This clonotype was counted many times. The chain carries TRBV7-8 and TRBJ1-1; 7 bases fit TRBD1. This CDR3 is 16 amino acids long. In germline, CDR1 is SGHVS, CDR2 FQNEAQ. After removal of 1 base from V and 4 bases from J, the junction contained 9 bases not matched to a gene. The CDR3 nucleotides are TGTGCCAGCAGCTTAGACGGGGGCCCAGGGGGCACTGAAGCTTTCTTT. Amino acids: CASSLDGGPGGTEAFF.

This clonotype has ten or more counts. The rearrangement joins TRBV10-3 to TRBJ2-7; 12 nucleotides line up with TRBD2. This CDR3 spans 17 amino acids. Germline-derived CDR1 and CDR2 are ENHRY and SYGVKD. The trim removed 0 bases at V and 5 bases at J, leaving 8 bases unmatched. CDR3: CAISESRTSGARDEQYF. DNA for the CDR3: TGTGCCATCAGTGAGTCGCGGACTAGCGGGGCCAGGGACGAGCAGTACTTC.

The chain is built from TRBV5-1 and TRBJ2-7, with TRBD2 matching over 8 bases. The germline CDR1 and CDR2 sequences are SGHRS and YFSETQ. CDR3 length: 15 residues. The V and J ends lost 3 bases and 0 bases, in that order; junction bases with no gene match: 5. The CDR3 is CASSSVLAVSYEQYF. CDR3 nucleotide sequence: TGCGCCAGCAGCTCGGTACTAGCGGTCTCCTACGAGCAGTACTTC.

A note on this clonotype: The germline gene is not matched at one end of the junction; a read error may be the cause. This chain links TRBV10-2 with TRBJ2-3; TRBD2 matches 9 bases. This CDR3 is built from 14 residues. Germline-derived CDR1 and CDR2 are WSHSY and SAAADI. This chain's CDR3 is CAGRRLADTDTQYF. Here the CDR3 DNA reads TGCGCCGGCAGAAGACTAGCGGACACAGATACGCAGTATTTT.

This clonotype was observed a handful of times. The chain employs TRBV5-1 and TRBJ1-1, with D perhaps matching TRBD1 (5 bases). This CDR3 contains 13 residues. V was trimmed by 0 bases and J by 5 bases, leaving 8 bases between them. Germline lookup yields CDR1 SGHRS and CDR2 YFSETQ. CDR3 loop: CASSLVEGTEAFF. The CDR3 region has the DNA TGCGCCAGCAGCTTGGTCGAGGGGACTGAAGCTTTCTTT.

The rearrangement uses TRBV7-9 and TRBJ2-5; the D gene is possibly TRBD2 (6 bases). The germline CDR1 and CDR2 sequences are SEHNR and FQNEAQ (reference sequence). The CDR3 has 13 residues. Trimming shortened V by 5 bases and J by 5 bases, and 12 bases separated the two germline ends. The CDR3 sequence is CASSGRDFETQYF. In DNA form, the CDR3 reads TGTGCCAGCAGCGGACGGGACTTCGAGACCCAGTACTTC.

This rearrangement joins TRBV27 to TRBJ2-7; 7 positions agree with TRBD2. The CDR3 is made up of 15 amino acids. Germline loops: CDR1 MNHEY, CDR2 SMNVEV (reference sequence). V shed 2 bases, J shed 0 bases, and the junction held 4 bases outside the gene matches. Here the CDR3 reads CASSLGGVLSYEQYF. In DNA, the CDR3 is TGTGCCAGCAGTTTAGGGGGGGTGCTCTCCTACGAGCAGTACTTC.

This clonotype was picked up many times. The V call is TRBV10-3, the J call TRBJ1-2; a weak D match, TRBD1 (6 bases). With 3 bases removed from V and 3 bases from J, the gap between germline ends came to 17 bases. This CDR3 is 16 amino acids long. Germline V gene data show CDR1 as ENHRY and CDR2 as SYGVKD. The CDR3 nucleotides read TGTGCCATCAGTGATCCTCCGCAGGGGTCATACTATGGCTACACCTTC. Amino acid sequence: CAISDPPQGSYYGYTF.

This clonotype was recorded many times. The chain recombines TRBV4-3 with TRBJ1-4; possible D gene TRBD1, 6 bases. There are 15 residues in the CDR3. Germline V gene lookup returns CDR1 LGHNA and CDR2 YSLEER. Trimming pared 1 base from V and 4 bases from J, leaving 10 bases between. The CDR3 protein is CASSQGGQSNEKLFF. Written as DNA, the CDR3 is TGCGCCAGCAGCCAAGGAGGACAGAGTAATGAAAAACTGTTTTTT.

The V call is TRBV20-1, the J call TRBJ2-5; TRBD1 matches 9 bases. Germline-derived CDR1 and CDR2 are DFQATT and SNEGSKA (reference sequence). The V segment lost 6 bases and the J segment 5 bases; nucleotides outside the gene matches: 10. This CDR3 is 14 amino acids long. CDR3 DNA sequence: TGCAGTGCCTTCCAGACAGGGGGGGGGGAGACCCAGTACTTC. Its protein is CSAFQTGGGETQYF.

The chain couples TRBV29-1 to TRBJ2-1; 7 nucleotides align to TRBD2. The V gene end was trimmed by 3 bases and the J gene end by 6 bases; junction bases not matched to a gene: 14. Looked up from germline, CDR1 is SQVTM and CDR2 is ANQGSEA. The CDR3 runs to 16 residues. CDR3 in DNA: TGCAGCGTTGAGGAATCGGGACTAACGGGGGTCAATGAGCAGTTCTTC. It yields the protein CSVEESGLTGVNEQFF.

The sample holds many counts of this clonotype. The rearrangement uses TRBV20-1 and TRBJ2-3; D remains ambiguous. Germline V gene lookup returns CDR1 DFQATT and CDR2 SNEGSKA (reference sequence). V was cut by 1 base and J by 0 bases, with 2 bases left in between. This CDR3 comprises 12 residues. This chain's CDR3 is CSARASTDTQYF. DNA of the CDR3: TGCAGTGCTAGAGCAAGCACAGATACGCAGTATTTT.

This clonotype came up many times. The chain employs TRBV20-1 and TRBJ1-2, with a tentative D call TRBD1 (5 bases). This CDR3 has 14 residues. Per the germline V gene, CDR1 is DFQATT and CDR2 is SNEGSKA (reference sequence). V lost 0 bases and J lost 6, with 14 bases in between. The CDR3 region is CSARDWGNYNGYTF. The CDR3 region has the DNA TGCAGTGCTAGAGATTGGGGGAACTACAATGGCTACACCTTC.

A remark on this clonotype: A single base separates this from a much larger clone, so it may be a read error. The rearrangement uses TRBV7-2 and TRBJ1-5; 7 nucleotides line up with TRBD1. The V gene end was trimmed by 1 base and the J gene end by 10 bases; junction bases not matched to a gene: 13. Germline V gives CDR1 SGHTA, CDR2 FQGNSA. The CDR3 runs 16 residues. CDR3 residues: CASSLGGQGVGHPQHF. The CDR3, as DNA: TGTGCCAGCAGCTTAGGTGGGCAGGGGGTGGGTCATCCCCAGCATTTT.

The V gene is TRBV20-1, the J gene TRBJ2-7; D remains ambiguous. Deletions cut 3 bases from V and 4 bases from J, with 10 bases between. Germline CDR1 is DFQATT and CDR2 is SNEGSKA (reference sequence). This CDR3 has 12 residues. CDR3 in DNA: TGCAGTGCTAGCTTTCCCGAGTACGAGCAGTACTTC. The encoded protein is CSASFPEYEQYF.

This clonotype was counted many times. In nucleotides, the CDR3 is TGCAGTGCCGAGGACAGCTTTGGAAATGAGCAGTTCTTC. The encoded protein is CSAEDSFGNEQFF. J is TRBJ2-1 and V is TRBV20-1, with D maybe TRBD1 (6 bases). This CDR3 comprises 13 residues. Germline loops: CDR1 DFQATT, CDR2 SNEGSKA (reference sequence). The ends were cut back, 6 bases at V and 7 bases at J, with 16 bases in the middle.

CDR3 sequence (DNA): TGTGCCAGCAGCTTACAGGCAGGGGGCCGGGCGGCTTTCTTT. Its translation is CASSLQAGGRAAFF. V and J are TRBV7-2 and TRBJ1-1; 8 nucleotides align to TRBD1. The V gene end was trimmed by 2 bases and the J gene end by 11 bases; junction bases not matched to a gene: 10. Germline V gene sequence: CDR1 SGHTA, CDR2 FQGNSA. This CDR3 is built from 14 residues.

In its sample, this clonotype was seen many times. The V gene is TRBV7-9, the J gene TRBJ1-1; D unclear. CDR3 length: 13 residues. The germline CDR1 and CDR2 sequences are SEHNR and FQNEAQ (reference sequence). V was pared by 3 bases and J by 1 base, with 6 bases between. The CDR3 DNA reads TGTGCCAGCAGCTTCGGCGGGAACACTGAAGCTTTCTTT. This sequence encodes CASSFGGNTEAFF.

The chain links TRBV29-1 to TRBJ2-2; unclear D gene. The V end lost 2 bases, the J end lost 1 base, and 8 bases lay between the germline ends. CDR1 is SQVTM, CDR2 ANQGSEA, per germline. The CDR3 is made up of 14 amino acids. The chain's CDR3 is CSVEFPQNTGELFF. CDR3 in DNA: TGCAGCGTTGAATTCCCACAGAACACCGGGGAGCTGTTTTTT.

The rearrangement links TRBV29-1 to TRBJ2-3; D is unclear. The CDR3 consists of 14 residues. The V gene lost 0 bases and the J gene lost 2 bases, with 9 bases spanning the gap. Looked up from germline, CDR1 is SQVTM and CDR2 is ANQGSEA. The CDR3 loop is CSVEDQLLTDTQYF. The CDR3 nucleotides read TGCAGCGTTGAAGATCAACTCCTCACAGATACGCAGTATTTT.

This clonotype was found many times. CDR3 loop: CAISEAGGTTEAFF. CDR3 bases: TGTGCCATCAGTGAAGCAGGGGGAACCACTGAAGCTTTCTTT. V gene TRBV10-3 combines with J gene TRBJ1-1; TRBD1 agrees at 7 bases. This CDR3 contains 14 residues. Germline V gives CDR1 ENHRY, CDR2 SYGVKD. V was pared by 3 bases and J by 4 bases, with 5 bases of the junction left unmatched.

In its sample, this clonotype was seen a few times. The gene calls are TRBV13 and TRBJ1-2; D is uncertain. Trimming took off 6 bases at V and 2 bases at J, with 16 bases between the two ends. This CDR3 is 15 amino acids long. Germline CDR1 PRHDT, CDR2 FYEKMQ (reference sequence). This CDR3 reads CASRLRGPGNYGYTF. The CDR3 DNA is TGTGCCAGCAGATTACGTGGACCGGGGAACTATGGCTACACCTTC.

This clonotype was counted many times. The genes are TRBV3-1 and TRBJ2-3, with 9 nucleotides matching TRBD1. The ends lost 4 bases at V and 2 bases at J; junction bases unmatched: 4. Looked up from germline, CDR1 is LGHDT and CDR2 is YNNKEL (reference sequence). The CDR3 covers 15 residues. CDR3 nucleotide sequence: TGTGCCAGCAGCCCCGGGACAGGGTTCACAGATACGCAGTATTTT. Protein sequence: CASSPGTGFTDTQYF.

This clonotype appeared a few times. V is TRBV10-3 and J is TRBJ1-2; possibly TRBD1 for D (5 bases). This CDR3 contains 14 residues. Trimming shortened V by 3 bases and J by 2 bases, and 10 bases separated the two germline ends. CDR1 and CDR2 (germline): ENHRY, SYGVKD. In DNA form, the CDR3 reads TGTGCCATCAGTGATAGAGGGGTGAACTATGGCTACACCTTC. Protein product: CAISDRGVNYGYTF.

This chain joins TRBV12-3 or TRBV12-4 and TRBJ1-1; D may be TRBD1 (5 bases). V was shortened by 4 bases and J by 7 bases, with 10 bases between the two germline ends. The CDR3 runs 12 residues. CDR3 in amino acids: CASSSGQGEAFF. CDR3 nucleotides: TGTGCCAGCAGTTCCGGACAAGGTGAAGCTTTCTTT.

V and J are TRBV7-2 and TRBJ2-7; D gene uncertain. Germline assignment: CDR1 SGHTA and CDR2 FQGNSA. The CDR3 runs to 14 residues. Trimming pared 5 bases from V and 0 bases from J, leaving 11 bases between. The CDR3 loop reads CASSPRLISYEQYF. As DNA, the CDR3 is TGTGCCAGCAGCCCACGACTGATCTCCTACGAGCAGTACTTC. The variable domain in full, completed from reference TRBV7-2 and TRBJ2-7, reads GAGVSQSPSNKVTEKGKDVELRCDPISGHTALYWYRQSLGQGLEFLIYFQGNSAPDKSGLPSDRFSAERTGGSVSTLTIQRTQQEDSAVYLCASSPRLISYEQYFGPGTRLTVT.

The chain joins TRBV5-1 to TRBJ2-7; TRBD2 matches at 7 bases. The trim removed 5 bases at V and 5 bases at J, leaving 16 bases unmatched. Germline loops: CDR1 SGHRS, CDR2 YFSETQ. The CDR3 runs 16 residues. Written as DNA, the CDR3 is TGCGCCAGCAGGAAGGAGGTAACAGCGGGGCGGGACGAGCAGTACTTC. This encodes CASRKEVTAGRDEQYF.

This clonotype has a count of ten or more. The chain employs TRBV6-5 and TRBJ2-1, with TRBD1 identical over 10 bases. CDR3 length equals 16 residues. The J segment lost 6 bases and the V segment lost 5 bases, leaving 10 bases of the junction unmatched. Germline V gene lookup returns CDR1 MNHEY and CDR2 SVGAGI. In DNA, the CDR3 is TGTGCCAGCAGTCCCGCCGGGACAGGGGCTCGCAATGAGCAGTTCTTC. It codes for CASSPAGTGARNEQFF.

The chain employs TRBV5-1 and TRBJ2-4, with D possibly matching TRBD1 (6 bases). This CDR3 has 16 amino acids. V lost 4 bases to trimming and J lost 0 bases, with 14 bases between them. CDR1 is SGHRS and CDR2 is YFSETQ in the germline V gene. CDR3 sequence: CASSQRTDRAKNIQYF. CDR3 in DNA: TGCGCCAGCAGCCAACGGACAGACAGAGCCAAAAACATTCAGTACTTC.